This T cell receptor beta chain stems from a study of response to subunit inactivated influenza vaccine. Via MiXCR, TCRdb re-called the RT-PCR reads, giving one row per CDR3 protein. The profile shows hundreds of thousands of distinct CDR3 sequences, 15% to 20% of them singletons. This clonotype has just a few counts. Its target is not known. The study's findings and limits: Each seasonal influenza vaccination recruits few new T cells, the authors suggested.

The ends were cut back, 6 bases at V and 6 bases at J, with 12 bases in the middle. The CDR3 spans 12 residues. Germline V CDR1 and CDR2: MNHEY, SVGEGT. The sample consisted of PBMCs from blood, taken 5 to 6 days after vaccination. The rearrangement joins TRBV6-2 or TRBV6-3 to TRBJ2-7; D might be TRBD1 (6 bases). The source is a man in his fifties who received an inactivated influenza vaccine. CDR3 loop: CASSVNRAEQYF. The CDR3 coding sequence is TGTGCCAGCAGCGTTAACAGGGCCGAGCAGTACTTC.